This T cell receptor (beta chain) was obtained from a study of blood T cell repertoires in COVID-19. At the level of the study: Sites across the United States, Italy and Spain contributed samples from acute and convalescent COVID-19. T cells, B-cell-depleted T cells, or PBMCs supplied cDNA or gDNA.

V shed 5 bases and J shed 2 bases, with 13 bases lying between them. CDR1 and CDR2 (germline): MDHEN, SYDVKM. The CDR3 extends over 14 amino acids. Profiling relied on immunoSEQ multiplex PCR, and the TCRdb table lists in-frame clones only, not all of them. This table has hundreds of thousands of clones, 82% appearing once. This receptor was taken from a woman in her fifties or sixties with active or convalescent COVID-19. The material sequenced was peripheral blood. V and J are TRBV28 and TRBJ2-7; D gene unclear. As DNA, the CDR3 is TGTGCCAGCAGTCCCGCCTCGGTCCCCTACGAGCAGTACTTC. It is translated as CASSPASVPYEQYF.